One and the same sample provided the 4 T cell receptor beta chains below, sequenced in a study of T cells in tumors after PD-1 blockade. The data were produced by immunoSEQ multiplex PCR, yet TCRdb's version contains in-frame clones alone and is incomplete. Of tens of thousands of clones in the sample, over 75% are singletons; the top ten hold about 36%. The specimen was PBMCs, collected before anti-PD-1 treatment. The receptors were sampled from a human donor with basal cell carcinoma.

This chain connects TRBV11-1 to TRBJ2-7; D possibly corresponds to TRBD2 (6 bases). Trimming left V 5 bases short and J 7 bases short, with 12 bases between. Germline V gene data show CDR1 as SGHAT and CDR2 as FQDESV (reference sequence). The CDR3 loop spans 12 amino acids. The CDR3 protein is CASSQRGGEQYF. CDR3 nucleotides: TGTGCCAGCAGCCAAAGGGGAGGTGAGCAGTACTTC.

This clone appeared once. This CDR3 is CASSLFPSGNQPQHF. CDR3 in DNA: TGTGCCAGCAGTTTATTTCCCTCCGGCAATCAGCCCCAGCATTTT. This chain uses TRBV28 with TRBJ1-5; no clear D. Trimming removed 1 base from V and 2 bases from J, with 9 bases in between. There are 15 residues in the CDR3. From germline, CDR1 is MDHEN and CDR2 SYDVKM.

In its sample, this clone was seen a few times. The J gene is TRBJ1-1, the V gene TRBV28; unclear D gene. CDR1 is MDHEN, CDR2 SYDVKM, per germline. Trimming cost V 2 bases and J 1 base, with 11 bases left between them. There are 15 residues in the CDR3. The CDR3, as DNA: TGTGCCAGCAGTTTAATTCGGGCCTCGAACACTGAAGCTTTCTTT. It codes for CASSLIRASNTEAFF.

The chain is built from TRBV29-1 and TRBJ2-2, with TRBD2 matching over 7 bases. There are 14 residues in the CDR3. V was pared by 5 bases and J by 4 bases, with 7 bases of the junction left unmatched. The germline gives CDR1 SQVTM, CDR2 ANQGSEA. CDR3 DNA: TGCAGCGTTAGTGGCGGGAGTGGCACCGGGGAGCTGTTTTTT. It yields the protein CSVSGGSGTGELFF.